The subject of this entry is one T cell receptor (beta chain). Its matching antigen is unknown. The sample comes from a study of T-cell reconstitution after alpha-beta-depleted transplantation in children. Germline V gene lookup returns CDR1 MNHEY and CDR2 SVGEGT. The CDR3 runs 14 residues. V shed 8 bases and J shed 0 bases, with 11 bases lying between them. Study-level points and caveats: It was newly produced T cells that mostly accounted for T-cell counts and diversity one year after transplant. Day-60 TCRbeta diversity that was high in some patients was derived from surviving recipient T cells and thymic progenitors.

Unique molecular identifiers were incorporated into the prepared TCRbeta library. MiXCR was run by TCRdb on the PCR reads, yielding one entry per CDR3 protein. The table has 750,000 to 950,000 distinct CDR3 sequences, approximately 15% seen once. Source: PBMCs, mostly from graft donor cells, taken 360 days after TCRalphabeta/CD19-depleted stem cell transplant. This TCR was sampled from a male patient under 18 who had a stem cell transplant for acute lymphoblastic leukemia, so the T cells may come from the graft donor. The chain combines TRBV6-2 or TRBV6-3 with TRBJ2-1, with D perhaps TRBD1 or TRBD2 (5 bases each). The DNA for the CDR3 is TGTGCCAGCCTGTTGGGGGACTCCTACAATGAGCAGTTCTTC. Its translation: CASLLGDSYNEQFF.